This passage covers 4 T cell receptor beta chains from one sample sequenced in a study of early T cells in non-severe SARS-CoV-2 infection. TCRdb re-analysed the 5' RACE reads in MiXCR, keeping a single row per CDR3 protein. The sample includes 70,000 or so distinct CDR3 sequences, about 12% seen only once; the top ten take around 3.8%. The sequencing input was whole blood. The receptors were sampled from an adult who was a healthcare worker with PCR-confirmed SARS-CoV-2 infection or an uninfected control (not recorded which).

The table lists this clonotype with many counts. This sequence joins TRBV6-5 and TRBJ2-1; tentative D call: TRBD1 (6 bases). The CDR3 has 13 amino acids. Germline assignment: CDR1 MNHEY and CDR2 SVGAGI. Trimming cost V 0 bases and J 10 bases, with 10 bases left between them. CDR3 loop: CASSYSHGQEQFF. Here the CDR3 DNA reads TGTGCCAGCAGTTACTCTCATGGACAGGAGCAGTTCTTC.

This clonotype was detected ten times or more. Written as DNA, the CDR3 is TGTGCCAGCAGCTCTATTTCCTACGAGCAGTACTTC. It yields the protein CASSSISYEQYF. The rearrangement uses TRBV7-9 and TRBJ2-7; no clear D gene. Trimming took off 4 bases at V and 1 base at J, with 5 bases between the two ends. The CDR3 has 12 residues. Germline CDR1 is SEHNR and CDR2 is FQNEAQ (reference sequence). The whole variable domain, filled in from reference TRBV7-9 and TRBJ2-7, reads DTGVSQNPRHKITKRGQNVTFRCDPISEHNRLYWYRQTLGQGPEFLTYFQNEAQLEKSRLLSDRFSAERPKGSFSTLEIQRTEQGDSAMYLCASSSISYEQYFGPGTRLTVT.

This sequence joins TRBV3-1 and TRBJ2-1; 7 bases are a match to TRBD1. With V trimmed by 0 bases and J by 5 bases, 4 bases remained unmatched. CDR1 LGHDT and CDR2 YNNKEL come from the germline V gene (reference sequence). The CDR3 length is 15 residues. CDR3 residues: CASSQDVGQDNEQFF. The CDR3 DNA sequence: TGTGCCAGCAGCCAAGATGTCGGACAGGACAATGAGCAGTTCTTC.

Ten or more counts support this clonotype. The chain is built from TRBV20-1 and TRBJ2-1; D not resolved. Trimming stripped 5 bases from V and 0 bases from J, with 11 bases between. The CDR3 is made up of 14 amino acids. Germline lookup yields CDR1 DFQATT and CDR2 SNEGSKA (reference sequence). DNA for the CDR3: TGCAGTGCTCCCTGGACGAGCTCCTACAATGAGCAGTTCTTC. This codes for CSAPWTSSYNEQFF.